This T cell receptor (beta chain) is drawn from a study of blood T cells in healthy people across ages. Only a few counts were recorded for this clonotype. A second about 7 to 12 cycle PCR used barcoded and J-beta primers. Each CDR3 protein gets one entry after TCRdb re-called the 5' RACE reads with MiXCR. The table records about 680,000 distinct CDR3 sequences, approximately 49% of them present only once. Sequenced sample: blood. The TCR sequence derives from a woman aged 55-70 years in good health.

CDR3: CSASIASSGANVLTF. DNA for the CDR3: TGCAGTGCTAGTATAGCCTCCTCTGGGGCCAACGTCCTGACTTTC. V usage is TRBV20-1 and J usage is TRBJ2-6; D remains unclear. The CDR3 consists of 15 residues. V dropped 3 bases and J dropped 0 bases, with 9 bases sitting between them. Per the germline V gene, CDR1 is DFQATT and CDR2 is SNEGSKA (reference sequence).